The source of this TCR beta chain is a study of molecular identifiers for immune sequencing clone quantification. This clonotype has more than one count but fewer than ten. CDR3 length: 12 residues. Germline loops: CDR1 GTSNPN, CDR2 SVGIG (reference sequence). Trimming removed 4 bases from V and 6 bases from J, with 11 bases in between. TCRdb re-called the PCR reads through MiXCR, storing one row per CDR3 protein. The profile shows a few hundred thousand distinct CDR3 sequences, about 26% of them singletons. The TCR originated in a human donor in good health. Some libraries in this study had Jurkat cell RNA spiked in. This chain links TRBV30 with TRBJ2-3; D might be TRBD1 (6 bases). The sequenced sample was naive CD8+ T cells from blood, with Jurkat cell RNA spiked in. The subset: FACS-sorted CD8+CD4-CCR7+CD45RA+ naive T cells. The CDR3 reads CAWTSGEDTQYF. The CDR3 coding sequence is TGTGCCTGGACTTCAGGGGAGGATACGCAGTATTTT.